These 2 T cell receptor beta chains were sequenced from one sample in a study of vaccination and CD4 T cells after COVID-19. The Oncomine TCR Beta short-read assay sequenced DNA from cultured CD4+ T cells. Each CDR3 protein is one row after TCRdb ran MiXCR on the PCR reads. The table shows about 22,000 distinct CDR3 sequences, with around two fifths occurring only once. The antigens these receptors bind are not known. Time point here: late sampling 161 to 241 days after vaccination in three convalescent patients. As to treatment: roughly 10-day PBMC culture with coronavirus spike peptide pools or control peptides (ViraFEST assay). The specimen comprised CD4+ T cells from blood, cultured in vitro, sampled about 7 months after SARS-CoV-2 vaccination. These receptors came from a human donor who had recovered from COVID-19.

This clonotype turned up a few times. The chain has TRBV6-1 and TRBJ1-5, with 7 nucleotides matching TRBD1. The CDR3 extends over 14 amino acids. V trimming: 7 bases; J trimming: 0 bases; junction bases outside the gene matches: 3. CDR1 and CDR2 from the germline V gene are MNHNS and SASEGT. The CDR3 nucleotides read TGTGCCAGCAAAAACAGGGGTAGCAATCAGCCCCAGCATTTT. Its protein is CASKNRGSNQPQHF.

The rearrangement links TRBV20-1 to TRBJ2-3, with 15 positions matching TRBD2. J gave up 2 bases and V 6 bases, and 9 bases lay outside the gene matches. In germline, CDR1 is DFQATT, CDR2 SNEGSKA (reference sequence). The CDR3 is made up of 17 amino acids. This CDR3 is CSAPGLAGGPYTDTQYF. The CDR3 DNA reads as TGCAGTGCCCCTGGACTAGCGGGAGGGCCCTACACAGATACGCAGTATTTT.